The clone carrying this TCR beta chain occurred a few times. Its cognate antigen is unknown. This sample is part of a study of cytomegalovirus exposure and HLA in healthy donors. There are 14 residues in the CDR3. Looked up from germline, CDR1 is LGHNA and CDR2 is YNFKEQ. V was shortened by 0 bases and J by 7 bases, with 12 bases between the two germline ends. PCR used 60 Vbeta primers and 13 Jbeta primers. Measured with immunoSEQ multiplex PCR; TCRdb has only the in-frame clones, and not every one. The repertoire holds 100,000 to 150,000 clones, around 78% seen once, with around 1.8% in the top ten. Findings of the study overall: A later analysis found most CMV-associated TCR beta chains apparently HLA-restricted. Many donors carried some public TCRs, although rarity characterized most TCR sequences.

The chain couples TRBV4-2 to TRBJ2-5, with D possibly being TRBD1 (5 bases). The origin of this receptor is a woman aged 50 to 65 in good health and CMV-seronegative. Sequencing used PBMCs. The CDR3 loop reads CASSQDERGRTQYF. For the CDR3, the DNA is TGTGCCAGCAGCCAAGATGAAAGGGGTAGGACCCAGTACTTC.